These T cell receptor beta chains were read from a single sample in a study of shared clonotypes between healthy human individuals. Profiled with immunoSEQ multiplex PCR; TCRdb holds only in-frame clones, not every one. This sample yields more than 550,000 clones, of which about two thirds are seen a single time; about 1.8% belongs to the top ten. Sample: memory CD4+ T cells sorted from blood. The receptors originated from a woman aged 25 to 39 in good health. CDR3s include the opening cysteine and the closing phenylalanine or tryptophan.

v_call,cdr3_aa
TRBV2,CASRGTTGPNEKLFF
TRBV11-2,CASSASYRGQPEAFF
TRBV7-9,CASSLGDYNNEQYF
TRBV14,CASSQVGYNSPLHF
TRBV27,CASSLTGEYEQYF
TRBV2,CASSLGTEQYF
TRBV9,CASSRDLQETQYF
TRBV4-2,CASSSGTGYEKLFF
TRBV7-9,CASSLTPSNQPQHF
TRBV19,CASSRAGELETQYF
TRBV13,CASSLVSGTSGRADNEQFF
TRBV10-2,CASSGTRLHTGELFF
TRBV6-1,CASSSRGSTEAFF
TRBV18,CASSPSAAEQYF
TRBV18,CASSQGTGHSYEQYF
TRBV11-2,CASSSLAGGPSEQYF
TRBV5-4,CASSLESRGYGYTF
TRBV19,CASSSYTGTPIPYQETQYF
TRBV27,CASSFRGRADTQYF
TRBV2,CASVQGSRGYTF
TRBV7-6,CASSLAYRGRGTEAFF
TRBV27,CASSPRAGREQRIYGYTF
TRBV7-6,CASSLGRGTLNTEAFF
TRBV5-5,CASSPWTGDDQPQHF
TRBV6-5,CASSPGRGRETQYF
TRBV19,CASSIRGEVRGYTF
TRBV5-5,CASSRQGLAYNEQFF
TRBV6-1,CASKDKHTRNQPQHF
TRBV5-4,CAARPGDYNEQFF
TRBV6-1,CASSGLGDQPQHF
TRBV4-1,CASSRTGLAGDEQYF
TRBV5-4,CASSLGGKGPEAFF
TRBV6-5,CASSYSGRQGAGEQFF
TRBV29-1,CSVEDLSGGVEAFF
TRBV19,CASSIDPKYEQYF
TRBV5-1,CASSNRGTSGANVLTF
TRBV15,CATSSKGQGWDEQYF
TRBV9,CASSATGRETQYF
TRBV6-5,CASILTGNTGELFF
TRBV9,CASTRQTGGDYGYTF
TRBV28,CASSLYRGSNTGELFF
TRBV6-5,CASSLEGEQYF
TRBV29-1,CSVDGTGLITEAFF
TRBV28,CASRNSGGPSYEQYF
TRBV15,CATSRGPGVDNEQFF
TRBV30,CAWSLLDRDQPQHF
TRBV5-4,CASSLGTGKAFF
TRBV10-1,CASSEPGPDTQYF
TRBV5-4,CASSLGLTGELFF